This TCR beta chain comes out of a study of T cell responses to AZD1222 COVID-19 vaccine. Overall study: Investigators merged groups given second doses at roughly 4 or roughly 12 weeks.

Germline values: CDR1 SGHNT, CDR2 YYREEE (reference sequence). This CDR3 has 15 amino acids. Unmatched junction bases numbered 0, after V lost 0 bases and J lost 0 bases. Produced via immunoSEQ multiplex PCR; TCRdb's table is partial and in-frame only. The repertoire includes roughly 85,000 clones, 85% to 90% of them detected once, and 5.5% to 8% sits in the top ten. V gene TRBV5-4 combines with J gene TRBJ2-1, with 7 bases fitting TRBD2. The source was peripheral blood, collected on day 0 of AZD1222 vaccination. The origin of this receptor is an adult in good health. The DNA for the CDR3 is TGTGCCAGCAGCTTGGGCGGGAGCTCCTACAATGAGCAGTTCTTC. Translating gives CASSLGGSSYNEQFF.